The sample holds a few counts of the clone carrying this T cell receptor beta chain. The antigen is not known. Germline CDR1 SGHDN, CDR2 FVKESK. The CDR3 is made up of 15 amino acids. With 1 base removed from V and 3 bases from J, the gap between germline ends came to 12 bases. The data were taken from a study of T-cell memory formation after mild COVID-19. Study information: TCR clustering was largely donor specific. Regarding the study as a whole: Memory sampled before infection contained some responding clones, suggesting cross-reactive memory joined. Clones that contracted clustered mainly in CM and EM if CD4+ and in EMRA if CD8+.

From the 5' RACE reads, TCRdb called clonotypes with MiXCR, one entry per CDR3 protein. The data contain 200,000 to 250,000 distinct CDR3 sequences, just over 9.5% of them singletons. The chain recombines TRBV14 with TRBJ1-1; TRBD1 is a possible D gene (6 bases). The source material was PBMCs or a T cell subset sorted from them (not recorded which). The receptor's source is a man in his late teens or twenties who had mild COVID-19 (a few samples of this study predate the infection). Cell type and time point are not known. The CDR3 DNA sequence: TGTGCCAGCAGCCAAGTAAACAAGGGGGACACTGAAGCTTTCTTT. It codes for CASSQVNKGDTEAFF.